This TCR beta chain emerged from a study of early stage breast cancer tumors. Study information: Roughly 9.4-fold was the mean read coverage per sample. Broader study findings: In about 90% of the 16 patients, blood comparison separated tumor from normal breast.

The CDR3 length is 16 residues. V shed 4 bases and J shed 9 bases, with 22 bases lying between them. Germline V gene sequence: CDR1 MNHEY, CDR2 SVGAGI. Each sample had two DNA replicates, 0.5 ug blood or about 1.5 ug tissue. Using immunoSEQ multiplex PCR, the repertoire was profiled, and TCRdb retains in-frame clones only, with some absent. The sample includes about 11,000 clones, about two thirds of them seen just once. About 20-55 mg of tumor tissue was diced per sample. Comments on this clone: As yet, its antigen is unknown.

The sample consisted of breast tumor tissue. The V and J genes are TRBV6-5 and TRBJ1-5; the D gene is possibly TRBD1 (5 bases). The sequence was obtained from a person aged 40 to 49 with breast cancer. The CDR3 bases are TGTGCCAGCAGTTCTTCCGGGGACTACCTCAAGGGGCCCCAGCATTTT. Translated, it gives CASSSSGDYLKGPQHF.